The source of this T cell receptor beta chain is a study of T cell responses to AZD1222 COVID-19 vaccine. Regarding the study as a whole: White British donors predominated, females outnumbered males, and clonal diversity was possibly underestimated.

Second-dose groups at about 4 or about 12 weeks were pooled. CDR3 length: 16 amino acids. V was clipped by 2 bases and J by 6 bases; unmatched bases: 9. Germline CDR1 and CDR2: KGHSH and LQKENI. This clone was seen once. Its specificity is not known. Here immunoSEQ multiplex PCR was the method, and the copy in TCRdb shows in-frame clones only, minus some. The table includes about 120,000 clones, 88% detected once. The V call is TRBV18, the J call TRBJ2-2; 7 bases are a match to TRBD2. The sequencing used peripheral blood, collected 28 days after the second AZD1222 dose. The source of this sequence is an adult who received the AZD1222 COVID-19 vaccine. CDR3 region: CASSPFVTSPAGELFF. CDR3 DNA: TGTGCCAGCTCACCATTCGTGACTAGCCCCGCCGGGGAGCTGTTTTTT.